This paragraph reports one TCR beta chain. Germline-derived CDR1 and CDR2 are SEHNR and FQNEAQ (reference sequence). V trimming: 2 bases; J trimming: 4 bases; junction bases outside the gene matches: 3. The CDR3 length is 16 residues. The data were taken from a study of cytomegalovirus exposure and HLA in healthy donors. Profiled with immunoSEQ multiplex PCR; TCRdb holds only in-frame clones, not every one. Counted here are 100,000 to 150,000 clones, approximately 81% occurring once; the ten biggest clones make up roughly 2%. The sequencing sample was made of PBMCs. The chain links TRBV7-9 to TRBJ2-2; TRBD2 aligns across 11 bases. The sequence was obtained from a woman younger than 45 in good health and CMV-seronegative. The DNA of the CDR3 is TGTGCCAGCAGCTTAAGAGGACTAGCGGGCACCGGGGAGCTGTTTTTT. It yields the protein CASSLRGLAGTGELFF.